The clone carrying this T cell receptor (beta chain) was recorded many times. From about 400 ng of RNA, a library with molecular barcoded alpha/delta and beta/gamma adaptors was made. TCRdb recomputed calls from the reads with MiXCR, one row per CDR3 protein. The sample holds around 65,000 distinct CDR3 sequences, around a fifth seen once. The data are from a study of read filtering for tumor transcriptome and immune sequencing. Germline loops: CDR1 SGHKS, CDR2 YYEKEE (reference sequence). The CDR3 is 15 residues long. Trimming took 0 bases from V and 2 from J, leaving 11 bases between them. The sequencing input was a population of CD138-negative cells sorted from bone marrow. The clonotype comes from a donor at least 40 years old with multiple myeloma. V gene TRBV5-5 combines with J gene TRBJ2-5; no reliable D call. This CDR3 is CASSLEGLVQETQYF. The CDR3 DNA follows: TGTGCCAGCAGCTTGGAGGGTTTGGTGCAAGAGACCCAGTACTTC. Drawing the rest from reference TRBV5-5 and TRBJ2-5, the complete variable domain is DAGVTQSPTHLIKTRGQQVTLRCSPISGHKSVSWYQQVLGQGPQFIFQYYEKEERGRGNFPDRFSARQFPNYSSELNVNALLLGDSALYLCASSLEGLVQETQYFGPGTRLLVL.